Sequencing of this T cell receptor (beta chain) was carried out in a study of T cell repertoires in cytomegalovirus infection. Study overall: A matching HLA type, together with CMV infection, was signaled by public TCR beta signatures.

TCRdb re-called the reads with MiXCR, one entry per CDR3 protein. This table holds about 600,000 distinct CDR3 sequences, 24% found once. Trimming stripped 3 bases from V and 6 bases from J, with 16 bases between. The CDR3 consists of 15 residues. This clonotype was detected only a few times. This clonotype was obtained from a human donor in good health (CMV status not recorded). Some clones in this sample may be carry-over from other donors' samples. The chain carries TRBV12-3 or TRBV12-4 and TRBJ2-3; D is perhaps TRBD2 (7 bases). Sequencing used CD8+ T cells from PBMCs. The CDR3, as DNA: TGTGCCAGCAGTTTGGAGGGGGGGGGGTCGGATACGCAGTATTTT. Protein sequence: CASSLEGGGSDTQYF.